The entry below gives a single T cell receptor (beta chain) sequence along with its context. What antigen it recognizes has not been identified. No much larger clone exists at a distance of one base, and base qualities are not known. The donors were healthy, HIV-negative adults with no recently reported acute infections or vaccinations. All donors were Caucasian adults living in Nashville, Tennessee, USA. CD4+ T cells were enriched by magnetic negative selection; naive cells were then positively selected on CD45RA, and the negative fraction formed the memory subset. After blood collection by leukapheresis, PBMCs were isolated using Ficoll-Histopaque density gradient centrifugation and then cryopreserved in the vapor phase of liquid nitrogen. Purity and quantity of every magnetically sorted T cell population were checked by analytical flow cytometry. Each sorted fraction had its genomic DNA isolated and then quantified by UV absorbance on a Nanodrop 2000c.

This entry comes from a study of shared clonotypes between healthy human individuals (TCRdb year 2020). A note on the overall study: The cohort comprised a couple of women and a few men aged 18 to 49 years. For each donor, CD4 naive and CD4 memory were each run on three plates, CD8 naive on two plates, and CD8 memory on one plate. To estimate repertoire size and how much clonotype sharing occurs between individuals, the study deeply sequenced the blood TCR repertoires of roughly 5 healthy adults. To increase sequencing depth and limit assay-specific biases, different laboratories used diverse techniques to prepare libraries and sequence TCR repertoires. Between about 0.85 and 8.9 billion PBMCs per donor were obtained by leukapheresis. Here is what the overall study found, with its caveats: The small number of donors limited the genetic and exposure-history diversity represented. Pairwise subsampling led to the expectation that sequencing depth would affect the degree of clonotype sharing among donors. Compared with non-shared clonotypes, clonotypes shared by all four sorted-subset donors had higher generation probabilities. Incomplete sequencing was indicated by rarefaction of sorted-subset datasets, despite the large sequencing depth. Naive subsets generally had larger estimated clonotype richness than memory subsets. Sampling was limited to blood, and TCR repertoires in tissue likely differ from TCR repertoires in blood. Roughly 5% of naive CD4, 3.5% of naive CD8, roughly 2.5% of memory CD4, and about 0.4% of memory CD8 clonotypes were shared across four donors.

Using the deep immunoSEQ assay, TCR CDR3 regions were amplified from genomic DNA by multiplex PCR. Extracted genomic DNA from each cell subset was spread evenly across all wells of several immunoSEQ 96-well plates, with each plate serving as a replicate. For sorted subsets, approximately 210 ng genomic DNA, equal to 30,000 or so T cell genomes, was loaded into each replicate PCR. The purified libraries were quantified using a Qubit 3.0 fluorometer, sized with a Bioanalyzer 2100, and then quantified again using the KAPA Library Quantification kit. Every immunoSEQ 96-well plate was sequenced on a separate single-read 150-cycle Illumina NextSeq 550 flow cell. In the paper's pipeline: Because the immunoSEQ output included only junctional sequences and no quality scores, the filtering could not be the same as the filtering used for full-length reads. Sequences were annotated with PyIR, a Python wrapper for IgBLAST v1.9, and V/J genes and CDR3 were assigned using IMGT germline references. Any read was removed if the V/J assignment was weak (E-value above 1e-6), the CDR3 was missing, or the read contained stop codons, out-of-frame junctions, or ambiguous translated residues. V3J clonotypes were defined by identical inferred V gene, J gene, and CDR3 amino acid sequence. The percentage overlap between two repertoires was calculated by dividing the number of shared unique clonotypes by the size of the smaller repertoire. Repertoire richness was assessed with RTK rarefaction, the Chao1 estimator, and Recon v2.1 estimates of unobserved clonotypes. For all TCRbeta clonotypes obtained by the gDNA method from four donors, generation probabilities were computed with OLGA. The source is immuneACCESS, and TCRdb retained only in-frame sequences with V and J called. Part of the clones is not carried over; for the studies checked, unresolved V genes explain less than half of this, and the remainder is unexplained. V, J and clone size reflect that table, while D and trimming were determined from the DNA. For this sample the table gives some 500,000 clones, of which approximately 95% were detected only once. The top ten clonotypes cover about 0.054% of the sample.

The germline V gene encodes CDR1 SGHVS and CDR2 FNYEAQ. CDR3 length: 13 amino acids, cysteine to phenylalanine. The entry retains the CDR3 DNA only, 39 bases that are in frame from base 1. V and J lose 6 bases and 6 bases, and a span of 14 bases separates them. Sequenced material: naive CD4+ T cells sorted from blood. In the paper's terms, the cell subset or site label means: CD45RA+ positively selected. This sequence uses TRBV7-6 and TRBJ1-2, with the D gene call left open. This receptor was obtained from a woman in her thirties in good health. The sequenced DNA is TGTGCCAGCAGTCTCACCCTCTCCCATGGCTACACCTTC. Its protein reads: CASSLTLSHGYTF.